The 25 T cell receptor beta chains reported below all come from one sample, sequenced in a study of metastatic and nonmetastatic thyroid tumors. All patients reached thyroid surgery having received no treatment beforehand. TCRdb reassembled clones from the PCR reads with MiXCR. Here the sample spans about 39,000 clones, around 20% being singletons. The sample was blood. The receptors originated from a female donor with papillary thyroid cancer or a benign thyroid nodule (not recorded which). Some clones in this sample may be carry-over from other donors' samples.

The rearrangement joins TRBV20-1 to TRBJ2-4; no clear D gene. Trimming removed 7 bases at V and 0 bases at J, with 4 bases between. Per the germline V gene, CDR1 is DFQATT and CDR2 is SNEGSKA (reference sequence). The CDR3 totals 11 residues. CDR3 in DNA: TGCAGTGGAGCAGCCAAAAACATTCAGTACTTC. It specifies CSGAAKNIQYF.

This clone was detected only a few times. Its ends do not fully match the called genes, so a read error is possible. The chain recombines TRBV2 with TRBJ1-4, with D possibly matching TRBD1 (5 bases). CDR1 is SNHLY, CDR2 FYNNEI, per germline. The CDR3 covers 8 residues. In DNA form, the CDR3 reads TGTGCCAGCAGTGGGGGGTCCTTT. Residues: CASSGGSF.

The V and J genes are TRBV20-1 and TRBJ2-1, with D tentatively TRBD2 (6 bases). This CDR3 is 13 amino acids long. Trimming cost V 6 bases and J 10 bases, with 19 bases left between them. Germline V lookup: CDR1 DFQATT, CDR2 SNEGSKA (reference sequence). DNA of the CDR3: TGCAGTGCCAGGAGGGAGGCCCTCGGGGAGCAGTTCTTC. It is translated as CSARREALGEQFF.

This chain links TRBV6-1 with TRBJ1-1, with 8 bases that match TRBD1. Unmatched junction bases numbered 13, after V lost 6 bases and J lost 10 bases. Per the germline V gene, CDR1 is MNHNS and CDR2 is SASEGT. This CDR3 region has 14 residues. CDR3 in amino acids: CASSSGQVASGAFF. Here the CDR3 DNA reads TGTGCCAGCAGCTCGGGACAGGTGGCCTCAGGAGCTTTCTTT.

This clone appeared many times. The rearrangement uses TRBV6-1 and TRBJ1-5; tentative D call: TRBD1 (6 bases). The CDR3 covers 14 residues. The V and J ends lost 3 bases and 4 bases respectively, with 10 bases between them. Germline V CDR1 and CDR2: MNHNS, SASEGT. The CDR3 protein is CASSDRGHNQPQHF. CDR3 coding DNA: TGTGCCAGCAGTGACAGGGGACATAATCAGCCCCAGCATTTT.

The rearrangement uses TRBV20-1 and TRBJ2-3; 7 bases map to TRBD2. This CDR3 comprises 15 residues. V lost 4 bases and J lost 6; bases outside the gene matches: 13. Germline CDR1 reads DFQATT; CDR2 reads SNEGSKA (reference sequence). CDR3 region: CSAKDVGGRWDTQYF. CDR3 DNA sequence: TGCAGTGCTAAAGACGTCGGGGGGAGGTGGGATACGCAGTATTTT.

In this sample, this clone turned up many times. The chain couples TRBV27 to TRBJ1-1; D unclear. Between the trimmed V and J ends, which lost 6 bases and 0 bases, there was a span of 11 bases. The CDR3 covers 14 residues. The germline gives CDR1 MNHEY, CDR2 SMNVEV (reference sequence). This CDR3 reads CASSPRSLNTEAFF. Written as DNA, the CDR3 is TGTGCCAGCAGCCCCCGCAGTTTGAACACTGAAGCTTTCTTT.

In the case of this clone: A much larger clone differs from this one at a single base, so this may be a read error. This chain joins TRBV4-1 and TRBJ1-2, with D tentatively TRBD1 (5 bases). The V end was cut by 0 bases, the J end by 13 bases, with 12 bases between. CDR3 length equals 12 residues. Germline values: CDR1 MGHRA, CDR2 YSYEKL. The CDR3 loop reads CASSQEMGESTF. CDR3 in DNA: TGCGCCAGCAGCCAAGAGATGGGGGAGAGCACCTTC.

By share, this clone counts as medium-sized. The chain is built from TRBV6-1 and TRBJ2-7; 8 bases align to TRBD1. From germline, CDR1 is MNHNS and CDR2 SASEGT. The V segment lost 7 bases and the J segment 0 bases; nucleotides outside the gene matches: 5. This CDR3 has 14 residues. This CDR3 reads CASKDRGLSYEQYF. The CDR3 nucleotides are TGTGCCAGCAAAGACAGGGGCCTCTCCTACGAGCAGTACTTC.

As to this clone: The junction shows a germline mismatch at one end, possibly a read error. V is TRBV19 and J is TRBJ2-4; D is unclear. CDR3 size: 13 residues. CDR1 and CDR2 (germline): LNHDA, SQIVND (reference sequence). The CDR3 protein is CASRMAGNNIPYF. CDR3 coding DNA: TGTGCCAGTAGGATGGCTGGAAATAACATTCCGTACTTC.

The chain employs TRBV28 and TRBJ1-5, with unresolved D. CDR3 length: 14 amino acids. Per germline, CDR1 MDHEN and CDR2 SYDVKM. Between the trimmed V and J ends, which lost 5 bases and 3 bases, there was a span of 11 bases. In DNA form, the CDR3 reads TGTGCCAGCAGTGATTCGTATATCAATCAGCCCCAGCATTTT. Its translation is CASSDSYINQPQHF.

The chain has TRBV11-3 and TRBJ2-1; the match to TRBD1 covers 8 bases. From germline, CDR1 is SGHNT and CDR2 YENEEA. Germline trimming cut 6 bases from V and 2 bases from J; bases unmatched to any gene: 3. The length of the CDR3 is 14 residues. The CDR3: CASSQGAAYNEQFF. The CDR3 region has the DNA TGTGCCAGCAGTCAGGGGGCGGCCTACAATGAGCAGTTCTTC.

The table lists this clone with many counts. A read error is likely, as this CDR3 ends without the conserved phenylalanine or tryptophan. The DNA is omitted, as the CDR3 cannot be located on it reliably, and the CDR3 follows TCRdb's listing. The chain employs TRBV3-1 and TRBJ2-1; the table names TRBD1, a call not compared with the DNA. The CDR3 has 13 residues if both end residues are counted. The germline V gene encodes CDR1 LGHDT and CDR2 YNNKEL (reference sequence). CDR3: CASSQESEDTMVL.

As concerns this clone: A read error may explain this, as a much larger clone is one base away. Other DNA sequences within the sample encode an identical CDR3. CDR3 residues: CASSLLIGETQYF. CDR3 bases: TGTGCCAGCAGCTTGTTGATTGGCGAGACCCAGTACTTC. The chain joins TRBV5-4 to TRBJ2-5; D is ambiguous. The germline CDR1 and CDR2 sequences are SGHNT and YYREEE (reference sequence). The CDR3 is 13 residues long. Trimming shortened V by 1 base and J by 5 bases, and 9 bases separated the two germline ends.

The chain uses TRBV27 and TRBJ2-2; D is ambiguous. The CDR3 has 12 residues. V lost 7 bases, J lost 7 bases, and 10 bases lay in between. Germline CDR1 MNHEY, CDR2 SMNVEV (reference sequence). The DNA of the CDR3 is TGTGCCAGCAAGCAGGTTGGCGGGGAGCTGTTTTTT. This encodes CASKQVGGELFF.

This clone was seen many times. The rearrangement uses TRBV4-3 and TRBJ2-1; 14 nucleotides line up with TRBD2. The CDR3 extends over 15 amino acids. Trimming at V came to 4 bases and at J to 8 bases, leaving 4 bases not matched to a gene. From germline, CDR1 is LGHNA and CDR2 YSLEER. The CDR3 is CASSLGLAGGYEQFF. In DNA form, the CDR3 reads TGCGCCAGCAGCCTCGGACTAGCGGGAGGATATGAGCAGTTCTTC.

In the case of this clone: This clone may be a read error of a much larger clone one base away. The same CDR3 also results from other DNA sequences found in this sample. V and J are TRBV19 and TRBJ1-6, with D possibly TRBD1 on 6 matching bases. Deletions cut 8 bases from V and 9 bases from J, with 14 bases between. The CDR3 has 13 residues. From germline, CDR1 is LNHDA and CDR2 SQIVND (reference sequence). The CDR3 loop reads CASGQQGASPLHF. CDR3 in DNA: TGTGCCAGTGGTCAACAGGGTGCTTCACCCCTCCACTTT. The full variable domain, its missing parts supplied by reference TRBV19 and TRBJ1-6, is DGGITQSPKYLFRKEGQNVTLSCEQNLNHDAMYWYRQDPGQGLRLIYYSQIVNDFQKGDIAEGYSVSREKKESFPLTVTSAQKNPTAFYLCASGQQGASPLHFGNGTRLTVT.

This clone was found many times. V is TRBV6-1 and J is TRBJ1-4; a weak D match, TRBD1 (5 bases). This CDR3 contains 13 residues. Germline CDR1 reads MNHNS; CDR2 reads SASEGT. CDR3 in DNA: TGTGCTCTTAGACAGACAACTAATGAAAAACTGTTTTTT. It specifies CALRQTTNEKLFF.

The V gene is TRBV11-2, the J gene TRBJ1-3, with TRBD1 matching over 9 bases. CDR3 length: 16 amino acids. Per germline, CDR1 SGHAT and CDR2 FQNNGV. The ends lost 4 bases at V and 2 bases at J; junction bases unmatched: 6. CDR3 nucleotide sequence: TGTGCCAGCAGCTCGCTCCGGGACAGGGCTGGAAACACCATATATTTT. Residues: CASSSLRDRAGNTIYF.

In this sample, this clone turned up many times. The chain couples TRBV11-1 to TRBJ2-1; D might be TRBD1 or TRBD2, each matching 5 bases. The CDR3 contains 15 residues. Trimming cost V 3 bases and J 4 bases, with 13 bases left between them. Germline V lookup: CDR1 SGHAT, CDR2 FQDESV (reference sequence). The CDR3 loop is CASSFGTHTYNEQFF. The CDR3 nucleotides are TGTGCCAGCAGCTTCGGGACGCACACTTACAATGAGCAGTTCTTC.

This clone appeared many times. This chain links TRBV6-2 or TRBV6-3 with TRBJ1-6; D is possibly TRBD1 (6 bases). The germline V gene has CDR1 MNHEY and CDR2 SVGEGT. This CDR3 contains 15 residues. V lost 2 bases and J lost 7, with 12 bases in between. In nucleotides, the CDR3 is TGTGCCAGCAGTTACGACGGGGGCGCAAATTCACCCCTCCACTTT. This sequence encodes CASSYDGGANSPLHF.

This clone was picked up a small number of times. V gene TRBV9 combines with J gene TRBJ1-6; TRBD1 matches 9 bases. The ends lost 3 bases at V and 7 bases at J; junction bases unmatched: 8. The germline gives CDR1 SGDLS, CDR2 YYNGEE. The CDR3 length is 16 residues. CDR3 sequence reads: CASSATNGQGNSPLHF. CDR3 coding DNA: TGTGCCAGCAGCGCCACGAATGGACAGGGGAATTCACCCCTCCACTTT.

This clone has a count of ten or more. The V gene is TRBV7-6, the J gene TRBJ1-1; no definite D call. V was cut by 5 bases and J by 0 bases, with 16 bases left in between. This CDR3 is built from 16 residues. Germline assignment: CDR1 SGHVS and CDR2 FNYEAQ. CDR3 sequence reads: CASSPRVNPMNTEAFF. DNA of the CDR3: TGTGCCAGCAGCCCTAGGGTTAACCCCATGAACACTGAAGCTTTCTTT.

The chain recombines TRBV18 with TRBJ1-1; D ambiguous. The germline V and J ends were trimmed by 5 bases and 1 base, with 8 bases remaining between them. The CDR3 spans 13 residues. CDR1 KGHSH and CDR2 LQKENI come from the germline V gene. CDR3 DNA sequence: TGTGCCAGCTCATCGAACTGGAACACTGAAGCTTTCTTT. Translated, it gives CASSSNWNTEAFF.

This clone was counted between two and nine times. The chain recombines TRBV19 with TRBJ1-2, with D hard to call. CDR3 size: 15 residues. Trimming removed 6 bases from V and 3 bases from J, with 17 bases in between. The germline CDR1 and CDR2 sequences are LNHDA and SQIVND (reference sequence). CDR3 in DNA: TGTGCCAGTAGCACCTCGCGCGACCTGCACTATGGCTACACCTTC. Translation gives CASSTSRDLHYGYTF.